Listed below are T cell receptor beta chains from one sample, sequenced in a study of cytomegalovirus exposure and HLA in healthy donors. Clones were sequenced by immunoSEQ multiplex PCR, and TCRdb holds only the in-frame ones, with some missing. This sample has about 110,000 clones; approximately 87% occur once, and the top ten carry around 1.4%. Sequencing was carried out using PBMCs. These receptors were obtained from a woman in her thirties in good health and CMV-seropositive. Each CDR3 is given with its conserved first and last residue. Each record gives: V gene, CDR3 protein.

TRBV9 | CASSVSGGVVGELFF
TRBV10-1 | CASSEIYIQGNQPQHF
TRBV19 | CASSPGRGYEQYF
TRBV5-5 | CASSYGSIGGGANVLTF
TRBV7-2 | CASSRGKNTEAFF
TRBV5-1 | CASSLSVNTGELFF
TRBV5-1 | CASSLAAGQPQHF
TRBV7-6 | CASSLGGPGQVSYEQYF
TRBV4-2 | CASSQSRGPLSYEQYF
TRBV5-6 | CASRGVTGSDTQYF
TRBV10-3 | CAISEAPGLEQYF
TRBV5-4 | CASSLGQGKGTGELFF